Described below is a single TCR beta chain sequence and its context. The antigen is not known. This sample is drawn from a study of T cells in Graves' hyperthyroidism and ophthalmopathy. This CDR3 is built from 13 residues. In germline, CDR1 is DFQATT, CDR2 SNEGSKA (reference sequence). V was shortened by 3 bases and J by 7 bases, with 15 bases between the two germline ends. Authors of the study amplified TCR beta CDR3 regions from RNA transcripts. A first-round RT-PCR of the TCR CDR3 used the HTBI primer set. A single record per CDR3 protein comes from TCRdb applying MiXCR to the multiplex PCR reads. This sample has 600,000 to 700,000 distinct CDR3 sequences, with over 40% found just once. Study-wide findings and caveats: Separation of ophthalmopathy from stable hyperthyroidism was achieved by a 13 V-J model. Blood also carried most thyroid clonotypes expanded above 0.001.

Uncontrolled infection, other autoimmune disease, pregnancy or lactation excluded patients. Orbital computed tomography, thyroid ultrasound, serum thyroxine and TRAb, and clinical symptoms together informed the diagnoses. The source of this sequence is an adult man with Graves' disease, either hyperthyroidism or ophthalmopathy (not recorded which). The rearrangement uses TRBV20-1 and TRBJ2-5; the D gene is possibly TRBD1 (6 bases). Sequenced: peripheral blood or thyroid tissue (not recorded which). CDR3 loop: CSARENRAGTQYF. The CDR3 DNA reads as TGCAGTGCTAGGGAGAACAGGGCCGGGACCCAGTACTTC.